What follows are 26 T cell receptor beta chains derived from one specimen sequenced in a study of response to subunit inactivated influenza vaccine. MiXCR was run by TCRdb on the RT-PCR reads, yielding one entry per CDR3 protein. Among 300,000 to 350,000 distinct CDR3 sequences listed, around a fifth were seen once. Here the sequenced sample was PBMCs from blood, taken approximately 20 months after vaccination. These receptors were obtained from a man in his fifties or sixties who received an inactivated influenza vaccine.

This chain connects TRBV14 to TRBJ1-5, with D maybe TRBD1 (5 bases). Germline-derived CDR1 and CDR2 are SGHDN and FVKESK. V lost 3 bases to trimming and J lost 2 bases, with 14 bases between them. The CDR3 runs 16 residues. DNA for the CDR3: TGTGCCAGCAGCCAGGGACTCCAACGGGGCAATCAGCCCCAGCATTTT. Its protein is CASSQGLQRGNQPQHF.

The chain links TRBV12-3 or TRBV12-4 to TRBJ2-7; 11 bases map to TRBD1. Trimming at V came to 5 bases and at J to 4 bases, leaving 10 bases not matched to a gene. The CDR3 totals 16 residues. The CDR3 reads CASSPSPGTGGYEQYF. The CDR3 DNA is TGTGCCAGCAGTCCCTCCCCCGGGACAGGGGGATACGAGCAGTACTTC.

This clonotype was found a few times. The chain combines TRBV14 with TRBJ1-6, with a tentative D call TRBD1 (5 bases). CDR3 length: 16 amino acids. Trimming cost V 4 bases and J 6 bases, with 16 bases left between them. Germline-derived CDR1 and CDR2 are SGHDN and FVKESK. CDR3 protein: CASSPSGGSPNSPLHF. CDR3 nucleotides: TGTGCCAGCAGCCCAAGTGGGGGTTCACCTAATTCACCCCTCCACTTT.

The CDR3 is CASSPGTLYSGANVLTF. As DNA, the CDR3 is TGTGCCAGCAGTCCCGGGACATTATACTCTGGGGCCAACGTCCTGACTTTC. V usage is TRBV6-1 and J usage is TRBJ2-6, with TRBD1 as a possible D gene (6 bases). The CDR3 has 17 residues. V gave up 5 bases and J gave up 0 bases, with 14 bases separating them. Germline V gene sequence: CDR1 MNHNS, CDR2 SASEGT.

The chain carries TRBV7-6 and TRBJ1-4; weak D call: TRBD1 (6 bases). The CDR3 extends over 14 amino acids. The V and J ends lost 5 bases and 7 bases respectively, with 14 bases between them. Looked up from germline, CDR1 is SGHVS and CDR2 is FNYEAQ. The CDR3 bases are TGTGCCAGCAGCGTCGACACAGGGCCTGAAAAACTGTTTTTT. It specifies CASSVDTGPEKLFF.

J is TRBJ2-1 and V is TRBV12-3 or TRBV12-4; D is undetermined. V was cut by 5 bases and J by 7 bases, with 18 bases left in between. The CDR3 is 15 residues long. The CDR3: CASSLGVFSRNEQFF. The CDR3 DNA reads TGTGCCAGCAGTCTCGGAGTGTTTAGTCGGAATGAGCAGTTCTTC.

This clonotype was seen more than once but under ten times. The chain employs TRBV5-1 and TRBJ1-2; possibly TRBD1 for D (5 bases). Germline assignment: CDR1 SGHRS and CDR2 YFSETQ. The CDR3 extends over 15 amino acids. V lost 0 bases and J lost 11, with 20 bases in between. This chain's CDR3 is CASSLGTGRKDVYTF. In nucleotides, the CDR3 is TGCGCCAGCAGCTTGGGGACGGGGCGCAAGGATGTGTACACCTTC.

This clonotype was recorded a few times. The chain joins TRBV7-8 to TRBJ1-5, with D possibly TRBD1 on 5 matching bases. V gave up 4 bases and J gave up 2 bases, with 15 bases separating them. Germline CDR1 and CDR2: SGHVS and FQNEAQ. The CDR3 runs to 16 residues. Here the CDR3 reads CASSSRAGFGNQPQHF. The CDR3, as DNA: TGTGCCAGCAGCTCCCGCGCAGGGTTTGGCAATCAGCCCCAGCATTTT.

This clonotype was found many times. The CDR3 is CSVGGGHTEAFF. CDR3 in DNA: TGCAGCGTTGGGGGGGGCCACACTGAAGCTTTCTTT. This sequence joins TRBV29-1 and TRBJ1-1; perhaps TRBD1 as D (6 bases). Germline CDR1 is SQVTM and CDR2 is ANQGSEA. CDR3 length: 12 residues. Trimming shortened V by 4 bases and J by 3 bases, and 9 bases separated the two germline ends.

This clonotype was seen repeatedly, ten times or more. This chain connects TRBV3-1 to TRBJ1-1, with 7 positions matching TRBD1. The J segment lost 5 bases and the V segment lost 4 bases, leaving 10 bases of the junction unmatched. Per germline, CDR1 LGHDT and CDR2 YNNKEL (reference sequence). The length of the CDR3 is 15 residues. CDR3 sequence (DNA): TGTGCCAGCAGCCGTACAGGGGCTGTAGGTACTGAAGCTTTCTTT. Translating it yields CASSRTGAVGTEAFF.

This rearrangement joins TRBV5-4 to TRBJ2-2, with 11 bases lining up with TRBD1. Germline CDR1 and CDR2: SGHNT and YYREEE (reference sequence). Trimming at V came to 4 bases and at J to 5 bases, leaving 7 bases not matched to a gene. The CDR3 contains 16 residues. The CDR3 sequence: CASSVPGQGVTGELFF. As DNA, the CDR3 is TGTGCCAGCAGCGTACCGGGACAGGGGGTTACCGGGGAGCTGTTTTTT.

The chain links TRBV2 to TRBJ2-2; D may correspond to TRBD1 or TRBD2 (5 bases each). V was cut by 5 bases and J by 5 bases, with 12 bases left in between. The CDR3 totals 14 residues. Germline CDR1 SNHLY, CDR2 FYNNEI. The CDR3 DNA reads as TGTGCCAGCAGTTCCGGGTGGGGGACCGGGGAGCTGTTTTTT. Its translation is CASSSGWGTGELFF.

The rearrangement uses TRBV20-1 and TRBJ2-1; TRBD2 aligns across 10 bases. From germline, CDR1 is DFQATT and CDR2 SNEGSKA (reference sequence). J lost 2 bases, V lost 3 bases, and 4 bases had no gene match. The CDR3 has 15 residues. The CDR3 bases are TGCAGTGCTAGGAGGACTAGCGGTGCCTACAATGAGCAGTTCTTC. It is translated as CSARRTSGAYNEQFF.

This clonotype has at least ten counts. This chain joins TRBV20-1 and TRBJ2-1; D ambiguous. The CDR3 totals 15 residues. Trimming removed 5 bases at V and 6 bases at J, with 20 bases between. Germline V gene sequence: CDR1 DFQATT, CDR2 SNEGSKA (reference sequence). This CDR3 reads CSAGDIFSSTNEQFF. As DNA, the CDR3 is TGCAGTGCTGGTGACATATTCTCCTCCACCAATGAGCAGTTCTTC.

The chain combines TRBV5-6 with TRBJ2-2, with D possibly matching TRBD1 (5 bases). V lost 0 bases, J lost 6 bases, and 9 bases lay in between. CDR1 SGHDT and CDR2 YYEEEE come from the germline V gene. The length of the CDR3 is 14 residues. Written as DNA, the CDR3 is TGTGCCAGCAGCTTGGTCAGGGTAGCCGGGGAGCTGTTTTTT. Its translation is CASSLVRVAGELFF.

V usage is TRBV20-1 and J usage is TRBJ2-7, with D possibly matching TRBD1 (5 bases). Germline-derived CDR1 and CDR2 are DFQATT and SNEGSKA (reference sequence). The CDR3 runs 14 residues. V dropped 5 bases and J dropped 2 bases, with 16 bases sitting between them. CDR3 DNA: TGCAGTGCTCTAGACAGCAAGACCACCTACGAGCAGTACTTC. Translating it yields CSALDSKTTYEQYF.

This clonotype was recorded a few times. V usage is TRBV4-2 and J usage is TRBJ2-3; no clear D. Germline CDR1 reads LGHNA; CDR2 reads YNFKEQ. The CDR3 contains 13 residues. Trimming cost V 0 bases and J 1 base, with 2 bases left between them. The CDR3 loop reads CASSQEGTDTQYF. DNA of the CDR3: TGTGCCAGCAGCCAAGAAGGCACAGATACGCAGTATTTT.

This clonotype appeared many times. The chain joins TRBV7-9 to TRBJ1-1; possibly TRBD1 for D (5 bases). Trimming removed 5 bases at V and 2 bases at J, with 12 bases between. The CDR3 covers 14 residues. Germline-derived CDR1 and CDR2 are SEHNR and FQNEAQ (reference sequence). CDR3 residues: CASSAGTANTEAFF. The CDR3 DNA follows: TGTGCCAGCAGCGCCGGGACGGCAAACACTGAAGCTTTCTTT.

The rearrangement joins TRBV10-3 to TRBJ2-3; D uncertain. Germline V gene sequence: CDR1 ENHRY, CDR2 SYGVKD. The CDR3 is made up of 17 amino acids. V was clipped by 6 bases and J by 2 bases, with 21 bases between them. CDR3 in DNA: TGTGCCATCAGCGCCACGAAACCCTTCGGCCTCACAGATACGCAGTATTTT. The encoded protein is CAISATKPFGLTDTQYF.

This clonotype was counted once. The chain joins TRBV10-3 to TRBJ2-3; 11 nucleotides line up with TRBD2. The CDR3 consists of 17 residues. The germline CDR1 and CDR2 sequences are ENHRY and SYGVKD. V shed 0 bases and J 4 bases; nucleotides not matched to a gene: 6. CDR3 in DNA: TGTGCCATCAGTGAGTCGAGGTCTAGCGGGGGGTCAGATACGCAGTATTTT. This sequence encodes CAISESRSSGGSDTQYF.

The chain links TRBV2 to TRBJ2-3, with 9 positions matching TRBD1. The germline V gene encodes CDR1 SNHLY and CDR2 FYNNEI. The CDR3 totals 17 residues. After removal of 4 bases from V and 3 bases from J, the junction contained 11 bases not matched to a gene. Here the CDR3 DNA reads TGTGCCAGCAGTGCCCCGGAGGACAGGGGAGTTACAGATACGCAGTATTTT. It yields the protein CASSAPEDRGVTDTQYF.

This clonotype was counted between two and nine times. The rearrangement uses TRBV6-5 and TRBJ1-1; perhaps TRBD1 as D (6 bases). Trimming shortened V by 0 bases and J by 5 bases, and 13 bases separated the two germline ends. This CDR3 has 15 amino acids. CDR1 MNHEY and CDR2 SVGAGI come from the germline V gene. The CDR3 protein is CASSYSWGADTEAFF. The DNA for the CDR3 is TGTGCCAGCAGTTACTCATGGGGGGCTGATACTGAAGCTTTCTTT.

This clonotype has only a few counts. The chain uses TRBV6-2 or TRBV6-3 and TRBJ2-3; 13 bases line up with TRBD2. This CDR3 has 18 residues. Germline trimming cut 2 bases from V and 0 bases from J; bases unmatched to any gene: 5. CDR1 and CDR2 from the germline V gene are MNHEY and SVGEGT. The CDR3 region is CASSYAGLAGDSTDTQYF. The CDR3 bases are TGTGCCAGCAGTTACGCCGGACTAGCGGGGGATAGCACAGATACGCAGTATTTT.

This clonotype appeared many times. This chain uses TRBV5-4 with TRBJ2-1, with no clear D. Germline loops: CDR1 SGHNT, CDR2 YYREEE (reference sequence). The CDR3 sequence is 16 residues long. The ends were cut back, 1 base at V and 6 bases at J, with 17 bases in the middle. This CDR3 is CASSLWVDGRSNEQFF. CDR3 DNA: TGTGCCAGCAGCTTGTGGGTGGATGGCAGGAGCAATGAGCAGTTCTTC.

The rearrangement links TRBV6-1 to TRBJ1-2; possible D gene TRBD1, 5 bases. Trimming took 6 bases from V and 5 from J, leaving 19 bases between them. The CDR3 totals 15 residues. The germline V gene encodes CDR1 MNHNS and CDR2 SASEGT. The CDR3 protein is CASRTASENLYGYTF. CDR3 sequence (DNA): TGTGCCAGCAGGACAGCCAGCGAAAATCTATATGGCTACACCTTC.

The V gene is TRBV7-9, the J gene TRBJ2-1; 8 bases map to TRBD2. The germline V gene encodes CDR1 SEHNR and CDR2 FQNEAQ (reference sequence). J gave up 10 bases and V 5 bases, and 4 bases lay outside the gene matches. This CDR3 has 12 amino acids. CDR3 residues: CASSVSGAEQFF. The CDR3 DNA sequence: TGTGCCAGCAGCGTTAGCGGGGCGGAGCAGTTCTTC. Full variable domain (outside the CDR3, taken from reference TRBV7-9 and TRBJ2-1): DTGVSQNPRHKITKRGQNVTFRCDPISEHNRLYWYRQTLGQGPEFLTYFQNEAQLEKSRLLSDRFSAERPKGSFSTLEIQRTEQGDSAMYLCASSVSGAEQFFGPGTRLTVL.